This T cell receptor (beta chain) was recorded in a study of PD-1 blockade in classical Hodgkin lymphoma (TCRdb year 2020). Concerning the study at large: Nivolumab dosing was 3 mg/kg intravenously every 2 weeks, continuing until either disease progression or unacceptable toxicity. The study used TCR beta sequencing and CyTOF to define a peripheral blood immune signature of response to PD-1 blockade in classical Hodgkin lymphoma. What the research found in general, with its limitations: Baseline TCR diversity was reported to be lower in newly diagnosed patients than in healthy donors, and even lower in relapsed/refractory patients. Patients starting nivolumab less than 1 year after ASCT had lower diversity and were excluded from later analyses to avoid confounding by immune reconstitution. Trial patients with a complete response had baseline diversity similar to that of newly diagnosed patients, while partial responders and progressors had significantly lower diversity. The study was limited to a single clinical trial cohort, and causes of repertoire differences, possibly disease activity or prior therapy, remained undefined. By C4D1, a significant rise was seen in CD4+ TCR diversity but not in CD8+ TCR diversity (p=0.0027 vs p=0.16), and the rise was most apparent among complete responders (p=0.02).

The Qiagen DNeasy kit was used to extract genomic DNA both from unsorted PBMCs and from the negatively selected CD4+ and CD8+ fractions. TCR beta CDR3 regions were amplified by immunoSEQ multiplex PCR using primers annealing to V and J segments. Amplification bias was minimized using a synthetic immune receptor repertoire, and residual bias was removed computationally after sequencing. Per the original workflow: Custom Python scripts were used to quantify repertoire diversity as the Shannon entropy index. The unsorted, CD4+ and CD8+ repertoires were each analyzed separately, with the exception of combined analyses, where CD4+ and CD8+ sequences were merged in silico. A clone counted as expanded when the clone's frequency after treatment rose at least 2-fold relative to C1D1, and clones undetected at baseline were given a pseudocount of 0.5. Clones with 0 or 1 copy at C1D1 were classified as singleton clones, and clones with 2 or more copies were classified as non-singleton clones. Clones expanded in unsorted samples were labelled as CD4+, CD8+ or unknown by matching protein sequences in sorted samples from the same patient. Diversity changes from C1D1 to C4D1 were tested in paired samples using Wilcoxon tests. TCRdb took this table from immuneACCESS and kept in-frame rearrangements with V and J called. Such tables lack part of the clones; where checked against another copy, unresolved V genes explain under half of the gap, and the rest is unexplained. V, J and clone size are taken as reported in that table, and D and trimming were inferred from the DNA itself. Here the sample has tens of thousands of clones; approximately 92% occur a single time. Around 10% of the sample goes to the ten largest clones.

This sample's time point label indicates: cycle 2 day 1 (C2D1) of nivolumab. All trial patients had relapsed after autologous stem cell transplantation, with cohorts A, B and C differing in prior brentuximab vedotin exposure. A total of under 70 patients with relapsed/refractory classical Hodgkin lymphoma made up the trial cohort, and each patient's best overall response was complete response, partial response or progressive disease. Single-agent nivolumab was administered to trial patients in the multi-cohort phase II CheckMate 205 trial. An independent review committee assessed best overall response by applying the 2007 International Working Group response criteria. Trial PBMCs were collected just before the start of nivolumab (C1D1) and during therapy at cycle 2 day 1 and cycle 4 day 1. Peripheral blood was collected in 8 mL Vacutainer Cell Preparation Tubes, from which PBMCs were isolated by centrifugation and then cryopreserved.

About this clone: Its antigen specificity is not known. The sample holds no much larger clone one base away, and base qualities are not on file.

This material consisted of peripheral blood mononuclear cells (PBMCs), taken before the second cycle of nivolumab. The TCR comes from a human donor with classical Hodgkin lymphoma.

The sequence in DNA is TGTGCCAGCAGTTACTCAGGGGGGGGTGAAAAACTGTTTTTT. It translates to CASSYSGGGEKLFF. The sequence joins TRBV6-5 to TRBJ1-4; TRBD1 is a weak D gene call, 6 bases matching. The V end loses 0 bases and the J end loses 7 bases, and a stretch of 9 bases separates them. Taken from cysteine to phenylalanine, the CDR3 has 14 residues. Just the 42-base CDR3 DNA is kept, in frame starting at base 1. From the germline V gene, CDR1 is MNHEY and CDR2 is SVGAGI.